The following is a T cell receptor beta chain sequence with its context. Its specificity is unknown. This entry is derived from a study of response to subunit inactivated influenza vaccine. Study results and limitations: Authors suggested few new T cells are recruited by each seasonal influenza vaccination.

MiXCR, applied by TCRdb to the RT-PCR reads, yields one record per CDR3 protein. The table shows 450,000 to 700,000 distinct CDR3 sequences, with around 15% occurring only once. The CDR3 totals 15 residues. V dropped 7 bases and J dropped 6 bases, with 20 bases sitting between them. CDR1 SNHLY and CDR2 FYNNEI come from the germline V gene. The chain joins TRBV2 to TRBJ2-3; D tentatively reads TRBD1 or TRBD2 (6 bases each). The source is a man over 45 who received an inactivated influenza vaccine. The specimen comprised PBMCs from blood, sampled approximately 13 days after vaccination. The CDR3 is CASNRAGSGQDTQYF. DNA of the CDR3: TGTGCCAGCAATCGAGCGGGCAGCGGACAGGATACGCAGTATTTT.